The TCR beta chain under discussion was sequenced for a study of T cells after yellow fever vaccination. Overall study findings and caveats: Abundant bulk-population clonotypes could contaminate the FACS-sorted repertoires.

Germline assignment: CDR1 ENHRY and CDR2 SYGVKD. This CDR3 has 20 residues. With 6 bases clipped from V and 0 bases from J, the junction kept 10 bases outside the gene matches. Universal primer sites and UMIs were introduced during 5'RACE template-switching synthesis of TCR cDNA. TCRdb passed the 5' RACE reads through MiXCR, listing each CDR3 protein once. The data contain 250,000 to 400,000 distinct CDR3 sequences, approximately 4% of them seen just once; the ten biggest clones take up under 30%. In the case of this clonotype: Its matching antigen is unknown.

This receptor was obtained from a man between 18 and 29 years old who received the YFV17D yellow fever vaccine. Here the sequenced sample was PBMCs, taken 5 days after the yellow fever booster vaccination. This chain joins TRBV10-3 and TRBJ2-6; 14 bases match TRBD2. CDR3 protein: CAISGTSGGLGSSGANVLTF. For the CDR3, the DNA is TGTGCCATCAGCGGGACTAGCGGGGGATTGGGTAGCTCTGGGGCCAACGTCCTGACTTTC.